The sequence of this T cell receptor (beta chain) was determined in a study of T cell repertoires in cytomegalovirus infection. The CDR3 is 15 residues long. V lost 6 bases and J lost 2, with 17 bases in between. Germline assignment: CDR1 MNHEY and CDR2 SVGAGI. Concerning this clonotype: Its specificity is not known.

TCRdb redid the calling of the reads with MiXCR, one entry per CDR3 protein. The table lists approximately 910,000 distinct CDR3 sequences, approximately 33% of them singletons. This specimen was cultured CD8+ T cells from PBMCs, taken from culture after CMV antigen stimulation. This chain connects TRBV6-5 to TRBJ2-7; possible D gene TRBD1, 6 bases. The receptor was isolated from a human donor in good health (CMV status not recorded). Some clones in this sample may be carry-over from other donors' samples. The CDR3 coding sequence is TGTGCCAGCAGACCCGGGGTACAGGGAGCCTACGAGCAGTACTTC. This encodes CASRPGVQGAYEQYF.